These 26 T cell receptor beta chains originate from one sample sequenced in a study of T cell repertoires in cytomegalovirus infection. TCRdb independently ran MiXCR on the reads; one entry per CDR3 protein. The data hold around 280,000 distinct CDR3 sequences, with around 13% observed a single time. The sequenced sample was PBMCs. Receptors originate from a human donor in good health (CMV status not recorded). Some clones in this sample may be carry-over from other donors' samples.

With regard to this clonotype: This may be a read error, as it is one base from a much larger clone. The chain links TRBV18 to TRBJ1-1, with D tentatively TRBD1 (6 bases). The CDR3 is made up of 14 amino acids. V shed 5 bases and J shed 4 bases, with 14 bases lying between them. Looked up from germline, CDR1 is KGHSH and CDR2 is LQKENI. The DNA for the CDR3 is TGTGCCAGCTCAACAGGGCCCCGAGGCACTGAAGCTTTCTTT. This codes for CASSTGPRGTEAFF.

This clonotype was observed at least ten times. This chain connects TRBV7-2 to TRBJ2-1; D perhaps matches TRBD1 (6 bases). CDR1 is SGHTA, CDR2 FQGNSA, per germline. The CDR3 runs to 15 residues. V lost 7 bases and J lost 6, with 19 bases in between. DNA of the CDR3: TGTGCCAGCACCCCCCGGTTACAGGGCAGCAATGAGCAGTTCTTC. Its protein is CASTPRLQGSNEQFF.

V gene TRBV18 combines with J gene TRBJ2-3; 7 bases agree with TRBD1. CDR3 size: 15 residues. Germline CDR1 reads KGHSH; CDR2 reads LQKENI. The V and J ends lost 6 bases and 0 bases, in that order; junction bases with no gene match: 6. CDR3 sequence reads: CASSTRGQSTDTQYF. The CDR3 DNA follows: TGTGCCAGCTCCACGAGGGGACAGAGCACAGATACGCAGTATTTT.

Turning to this clonotype: It may be a read error: a sequence one base away is much more abundant. This rearrangement joins TRBV7-2 to TRBJ2-3; no clear D gene. The germline CDR1 and CDR2 sequences are SGHTA and FQGNSA. CDR3 length: 13 amino acids. The CDR3 DNA reads TGTGCCAGCATCTTAGGAGCAACAGATACGCAGTATTTT. Translated, it gives CASILGATDTQYF.

The gene calls are TRBV29-1 and TRBJ2-1; D unresolved. V was shortened by 4 bases and J by 3 bases, with 4 bases between the two germline ends. The CDR3 length is 11 residues. Germline V gene lookup returns CDR1 SQVTM and CDR2 ANQGSEA. The CDR3 is CSVGFYNEQFF. The CDR3 DNA sequence: TGCAGCGTTGGATTCTACAATGAGCAGTTCTTC.

J is TRBJ2-7 and V is TRBV4-2; D might be TRBD2 (6 bases). Trimming pared 0 bases from V and 5 bases from J, leaving 14 bases between. This CDR3 is built from 15 residues. Germline CDR1 LGHNA, CDR2 YNFKEQ. CDR3 coding DNA: TGTGCCAGCAGCCAAGAGTGGGGGGAGGAGGACGAGCAGTACTTC. It codes for CASSQEWGEEDEQYF.

The sample holds many counts of this clonotype. The V call is TRBV7-9, the J call TRBJ1-1; TRBD1 matches at 9 bases. CDR1 is SEHNR, CDR2 FQNEAQ, per germline (reference sequence). V shed 5 bases and J 4 bases; nucleotides not matched to a gene: 5. CDR3 length equals 14 residues. The CDR3 nucleotides are TGTGCCAGCAGCCAAGACAGGGGGTTCACTGAAGCTTTCTTT. This encodes CASSQDRGFTEAFF. The full variable domain, rest sourced from reference TRBV7-9 and TRBJ1-1, is DTGVSQNPRHKITKRGQNVTFRCDPISEHNRLYWYRQTLGQGPEFLTYFQNEAQLEKSRLLSDRFSAERPKGSFSTLEIQRTEQGDSAMYLCASSQDRGFTEAFFGQGTRLTVV.

This clonotype was seen ten or more times. This chain uses TRBV7-2 with TRBJ1-5; the D gene is possibly TRBD1 (6 bases). This CDR3 contains 12 residues. CDR1 and CDR2 from the germline V gene are SGHTA and FQGNSA. Trimming pared 5 bases from V and 12 bases from J, leaving 14 bases between. CDR3 nucleotides: TGTGCCAGCAGCGACCCCCCGGGACACCAGCATTTT. Its translation is CASSDPPGHQHF.

The chain combines TRBV6-2 or TRBV6-3 with TRBJ2-1, with D possibly being TRBD1 or TRBD2 (5 bases each). The CDR3 totals 15 residues. Germline V gene lookup returns CDR1 MNHEY and CDR2 SVGEGT. V was shortened by 3 bases and J by 7 bases, with 16 bases between the two germline ends. The DNA for the CDR3 is TGTGCCAGCAGTTATAGCCCGGGACGGGATAATGAGCAGTTCTTC. As protein: CASSYSPGRDNEQFF.

The J gene is TRBJ2-2, the V gene TRBV6-2 or TRBV6-3; a weak D match, TRBD2 (6 bases). This CDR3 spans 14 amino acids. V was trimmed by 6 bases and J by 4 bases, leaving 12 bases between them. The germline V gene has CDR1 MNHEY and CDR2 SVGEGT. The CDR3 nucleotides are TGTGCCAGCAGAACGGGACTTCGCACCGGGGAGCTGTTTTTT. Translated: CASRTGLRTGELFF.

This clonotype was observed at least ten times. Here the CDR3 DNA reads TGTGCCAGTAGTATCCCTCGGGGGAGGAAGGGGCTCAATGAGCAGTTCTTC. Its protein is CASSIPRGRKGLNEQFF. The chain joins TRBV19 to TRBJ2-1; TRBD2 is a possible D gene (6 bases). Trimming cost V 3 bases and J 6 bases, with 21 bases left between them. Germline assignment: CDR1 LNHDA and CDR2 SQIVND (reference sequence). The CDR3 length is 17 residues.

As for this clonotype: A much larger clone differs from this one at a single base, so this may be a read error. This chain joins TRBV7-6 and TRBJ2-2; perhaps TRBD2 as D (5 bases). The CDR3 sequence is 18 residues long. V dropped 5 bases and J dropped 5 bases, with 24 bases sitting between them. Germline lookup yields CDR1 SGHVS and CDR2 FNYEAQ. The DNA for the CDR3 is TGTGCCAGCAGCAACCTGAAGGACTTCTCAACGCGGACCGGGGAGCTGTTTTTT. As protein: CASSNLKDFSTRTGELFF.

This clonotype came up a few times. The rearrangement links TRBV28 to TRBJ2-2; tentatively, D is TRBD1 (6 bases). CDR1 is MDHEN, CDR2 SYDVKM, per germline. The CDR3 is 15 amino acids. Trimming shortened V by 2 bases and J by 5 bases, and 12 bases separated the two germline ends. The CDR3 DNA sequence: TGTGCCAGCAGTTTAGTGGGGGCTCGTACCGGGGAGCTGTTTTTT. It codes for CASSLVGARTGELFF.

J is TRBJ2-3 and V is TRBV7-3; the match to TRBD1 covers 7 bases. The germline CDR1 and CDR2 sequences are SGHTA and FQGTGA. J lost 0 bases, V lost 5 bases, and 8 bases had no gene match. The length of the CDR3 is 16 residues. As DNA, the CDR3 is TGTGCCAGCAGCCGACGCGAGGGGGCTAGCACAGATACGCAGTATTTT. As protein: CASSRREGASTDTQYF.

This clonotype was seen repeatedly, ten times or more. The chain combines TRBV19 with TRBJ2-4; TRBD1 matches 9 bases. The trim removed 3 bases at V and 6 bases at J, leaving 9 bases unmatched. CDR1 and CDR2 (germline): LNHDA, SQIVND (reference sequence). The CDR3 has 16 residues. Written as DNA, the CDR3 is TGTGCCAGTAGTATGCGTACTACAGGGGGCACAAACATTCAGTACTTC. Translated: CASSMRTTGGTNIQYF.

The CDR3 DNA sequence: TGCGCCAGCAGCGCGACGGATACGGGCCAGCCCCAGCATTTT. The encoded protein is CASSATDTGQPQHF. The rearrangement uses TRBV4-1 and TRBJ1-5; D gene unclear. V lost 5 bases and J lost 7, with 15 bases in between. CDR3 length: 14 residues. The germline V gene has CDR1 MGHRA and CDR2 YSYEKL.

This clonotype was recorded once. V and J are TRBV11-2 and TRBJ2-7; D remains unclear. This CDR3 contains 17 residues. CDR1 SGHAT and CDR2 FQNNGV come from the germline V gene. V lost 7 bases to trimming and J lost 7 bases, with 29 bases between them. The CDR3 DNA follows: TGTGCCAGCACCCCGTCCCGACTTCGTGTTACAGCTAGGGAGCAGTACTTC. Its protein product is CASTPSRLRVTAREQYF.

The chain combines TRBV19 with TRBJ1-3; D call uncertain. Germline V gives CDR1 LNHDA, CDR2 SQIVND (reference sequence). This CDR3 contains 14 residues. Trimming stripped 6 bases from V and 0 bases from J, with 9 bases between. In nucleotides, the CDR3 is TGTGCCAGTAGACCACGCTTCTCTGGAAACACCATATATTTT. The encoded protein is CASRPRFSGNTIYF.

This clonotype was seen many times. This rearrangement joins TRBV5-1 to TRBJ2-3, with a possible D match to TRBD1 (6 bases). Trimming stripped 2 bases from V and 2 bases from J, with 12 bases between. The germline gives CDR1 SGHRS, CDR2 YFSETQ. CDR3 length equals 15 residues. CDR3 sequence (DNA): TGCGCCAGCAGCTTTCAGACAGGACCCACAGATACGCAGTATTTT. The encoded protein is CASSFQTGPTDTQYF.

There are many counts of this clonotype. The V and J genes are TRBV12-3 or TRBV12-4 and TRBJ2-1; 11 bases are a match to TRBD2. V lost 2 bases, J lost 9 bases, and 3 bases stayed unmatched. The CDR3 is 14 residues long. The CDR3 DNA reads TGTGCCAGCAGTTTAACTAGCGGGAGTCCTGAGCAGTTCTTC. Encoded protein: CASSLTSGSPEQFF.

The table lists this clonotype with a few counts. The chain carries TRBV7-8 and TRBJ2-7, with D possibly TRBD2 on 5 matching bases. The germline gives CDR1 SGHVS, CDR2 FQNEAQ. This CDR3 comprises 13 residues. V lost 5 bases and J 3 bases, leaving 11 bases between the germline ends. The CDR3 DNA is TGTGCCAGCAGCCGCGGAGGAGACTACGAGCAGTACTTC. Encoded protein: CASSRGGDYEQYF.

This clonotype was counted at least ten times. The chain carries TRBV7-2 and TRBJ2-7, with no clear D. This CDR3 has 15 residues. CDR1 is SGHTA, CDR2 FQGNSA, per germline. Trimming took 2 bases from V and 0 from J, leaving 11 bases between them. The CDR3 loop reads CASSLRPTNSYEQYF. In nucleotides, the CDR3 is TGTGCCAGCAGCTTAAGGCCGACAAACTCCTACGAGCAGTACTTC.

The chain has TRBV6-5 and TRBJ2-5; D is perhaps TRBD1 or TRBD2 (6 bases each). The CDR3 is 14 residues long. CDR1 is MNHEY, CDR2 SVGAGI, per germline. V was shortened by 7 bases and J by 5 bases, with 17 bases between the two germline ends. CDR3 protein: CASNRLAQGETQYF. CDR3 nucleotide sequence: TGTGCCAGCAATCGTCTAGCGCAGGGGGAGACCCAGTACTTC.

The sample holds many counts of this clonotype. V and J are TRBV12-3 or TRBV12-4 and TRBJ1-5, with 10 bases matching TRBD1. The V segment lost 2 bases and the J segment 3 bases; nucleotides outside the gene matches: 4. This CDR3 has 16 amino acids. The CDR3, as DNA: TGTGCCAGCAGTTTACCGGGACAGGGGCCCAATCAGCCCCAGCATTTT. It is translated as CASSLPGQGPNQPQHF.

This clonotype showed up just a few times. The chain uses TRBV12-3 or TRBV12-4 and TRBJ1-2; D uncertain. V was shortened by 5 bases and J by 4 bases, with 11 bases between the two germline ends. This CDR3 contains 13 residues. This CDR3 is CASSPGLFYGYTF. Written as DNA, the CDR3 is TGTGCCAGCAGTCCGGGCCTCTTCTATGGCTACACCTTC.

The rearrangement uses TRBV25-1 and TRBJ2-7; D is ambiguous. There are 14 residues in the CDR3. The V gene's germline CDR1 is MGHDK and CDR2 SYGVNS. The germline V and J ends were trimmed by 0 bases and 6 bases, with 12 bases remaining between them. The CDR3 spells CASSEYKASGEQYF. DNA of the CDR3: TGTGCCAGCAGTGAATATAAGGCTAGTGGCGAGCAGTACTTC.